The 14 T cell receptor beta chains below come from one sample, sequenced in a study of cytomegalovirus exposure and HLA in healthy donors. Primers for the PCR totalled 60 Vbeta and 13 Jbeta. Sequencing was performed with immunoSEQ multiplex PCR; in TCRdb, only in-frame clones are kept and a portion is missing. Of hundreds of thousands of clones detected, approximately 90% appear once; the ten largest clones hold about 2%. Sequencing was carried out using PBMCs. The receptors shown here come from a young woman in good health and CMV-seronegative.

The chain has TRBV7-3 and TRBJ2-3; D is ambiguous. This CDR3 is built from 14 residues. The germline gives CDR1 SGHTA, CDR2 FQGTGA. Trimming shortened V by 1 base and J by 1 base, and 6 bases separated the two germline ends. The CDR3: CASSLRSGTDTQYF. CDR3 in DNA: TGTGCCAGCAGCTTAAGGAGTGGCACAGATACGCAGTATTTT.

This chain links TRBV18 with TRBJ1-6; 8 bases fit TRBD1. This CDR3 contains 17 residues. The germline V gene encodes CDR1 KGHSH and CDR2 LQKENI. V was pared by 3 bases and J by 4 bases, with 8 bases of the junction left unmatched. CDR3 DNA: TGTGCCAGCTCACCCCCAACAGGGGGGGGATATAATTCACCCCTCCACTTT. This translates into CASSPPTGGGYNSPLHF.

A single count supports this clone. This chain links TRBV5-1 with TRBJ1-6; a possible D gene is TRBD1 (6 bases). The CDR3 is 14 amino acids. Between the trimmed V and J ends, which lost 0 bases and 10 bases, there was a span of 11 bases. Germline V gene sequence: CDR1 SGHRS, CDR2 YFSETQ. The CDR3, as DNA: TGCGCCAGCAGCTTGGGACAGGTTGGCTCACCCCTCCACTTT. Residues: CASSLGQVGSPLHF.

This clone was counted once. This chain links TRBV19 with TRBJ2-1; 10 nucleotides match TRBD2. Trimming at V came to 5 bases and at J to 7 bases, leaving 11 bases not matched to a gene. CDR3 length: 16 amino acids. Germline CDR1 is LNHDA and CDR2 is SQIVND (reference sequence). The DNA of the CDR3 is TGTGCCAGTAGTGTCTCCCTAGCGGGGGAGTGGAATGAGCAGTTCTTC. The encoded protein is CASSVSLAGEWNEQFF.

The V and J genes are TRBV29-1 and TRBJ1-2; 8 positions agree with TRBD1. The CDR3 contains 13 residues. Germline V gene sequence: CDR1 SQVTM, CDR2 ANQGSEA. The J segment lost 4 bases and the V segment lost 5 bases, leaving 6 bases of the junction unmatched. The CDR3 DNA reads as TGCAGCGTTAGTGGGACAGGTACCTATGGCTACACCTTC. Amino acid sequence: CSVSGTGTYGYTF.

V usage is TRBV5-1 and J usage is TRBJ1-4; D call uncertain. Trimming pared 0 bases from V and 5 bases from J, leaving 8 bases between. This CDR3 region has 14 residues. Germline V gene sequence: CDR1 SGHRS, CDR2 YFSETQ. CDR3 residues: CASSLEQLNEKLFF. The DNA of the CDR3 is TGCGCCAGCAGCTTGGAACAGCTCAATGAAAAACTGTTTTTT.

This clone was observed a single time. V is TRBV21-1 and J is TRBJ2-3; the DNA was not used to check the table's D call, TRBD2. TRBV21-1 is described as a pseudogene. This CDR3 contains 19 residues. This CDR3 is CASSNSGTSGGARSDTQYF. The DNA of the CDR3 is TGTGCCAGCAGCAACTCCGGGACTAGCGGGGGGGCAAGGTCAGATACGCAGTATTTT.

V and J are TRBV5-1 and TRBJ1-5, with a weak D call TRBD1 (6 bases). The CDR3 has 16 residues. CDR1 is SGHRS, CDR2 YFSETQ, per germline. Trimming took 4 bases from V and 3 from J, leaving 17 bases between them. CDR3 amino acids: CASSPRGGLDNQPQHF. The CDR3 nucleotides are TGCGCCAGCAGCCCACGAGGGGGATTAGACAATCAGCCCCAGCATTTT.

J is TRBJ1-1 and V is TRBV6-6; D is ambiguous. The CDR3 contains 13 residues. The V gene lost 7 bases and the J gene lost 10 bases, with 19 bases spanning the gap. Germline lookup yields CDR1 MNHNY and CDR2 SVGAGI (reference sequence). CDR3 residues: CASTDGRQFGAFF. As DNA, the CDR3 is TGTGCCAGCACCGACGGCAGACAATTTGGAGCTTTCTTT.

This sequence joins TRBV6-5 and TRBJ1-2; D not certain. Germline CDR1 and CDR2: MNHEY and SVGAGI. Trimming stripped 0 bases from V and 4 bases from J, with 12 bases between. This CDR3 contains 15 residues. The CDR3 reads CASSYSILGSYGYTF. In nucleotides, the CDR3 is TGTGCCAGCAGTTACTCGATCCTTGGCAGCTATGGCTACACCTTC.

This clone has only a few counts. This chain connects TRBV19 to TRBJ1-1; 9 bases are shared with TRBD1. The CDR3 sequence is 14 residues long. Looked up from germline, CDR1 is LNHDA and CDR2 is SQIVND (reference sequence). V dropped 4 bases and J dropped 0; count of bases not matched to a gene: 0. The CDR3 DNA reads TGTGCCAGTAGTAGGACAGGGGTGAACACTGAAGCTTTCTTT. It is translated as CASSRTGVNTEAFF.

The chain joins TRBV28 to TRBJ2-2; D perhaps matches TRBD2 (5 bases). Trimming left V 6 bases short and J 4 bases short, with 12 bases between. This CDR3 is built from 14 residues. Germline V gene data show CDR1 as MDHEN and CDR2 as SYDVKM. DNA for the CDR3: TGTGCCAGCAGGATAAGCGGAGCCACCGGGGAGCTGTTTTTT. It codes for CASRISGATGELFF.

The V call is TRBV7-9, the J call TRBJ1-4, with D perhaps matching TRBD1 (5 bases). This CDR3 is built from 15 residues. CDR1 is SEHNR, CDR2 FQNEAQ, per germline (reference sequence). Trimming removed 3 bases at V and 5 bases at J, with 13 bases between. The CDR3, as DNA: TGTGCCAGCAGCTTGCAGGACACCCAAAATGAAAAACTGTTTTTT. It specifies CASSLQDTQNEKLFF.

This chain joins TRBV7-9 and TRBJ1-5, with D possibly TRBD1 on 5 matching bases. V was trimmed by 6 bases and J by 7 bases, leaving 16 bases between them. The CDR3 consists of 14 residues. Germline values: CDR1 SEHNR, CDR2 FQNEAQ (reference sequence). The CDR3 DNA is TGTGCCAGCAGTATAGCGGGGGGAGGCCAGCCCCAGCATTTT. Protein: CASSIAGGGQPQHF. The variable domain in full, with the rest retrieved from reference TRBV7-9 and TRBJ1-5, is DTGVSQNPRHKITKRGQNVTFRCDPISEHNRLYWYRQTLGQGPEFLTYFQNEAQLEKSRLLSDRFSAERPKGSFSTLEIQRTEQGDSAMYLCASSIAGGGQPQHFGDGTRLSIL.